These 22 T cell receptor beta chains share one sample of origin, sequenced in a study of T cells in Graves' hyperthyroidism and ophthalmopathy. RNA transcripts were the template for amplifying TCR beta CDR3 regions. A first-round RT-PCR of the TCR CDR3 used the HTBI primer set. TCRdb re-called the multiplex PCR reads through MiXCR, storing one row per CDR3 protein. The sample yields 600,000 or so distinct CDR3 sequences, around 13% seen once. What was sequenced was blood. Source of these receptors: a woman aged 45-60 years with Graves' ophthalmopathy.

The CDR3 sequence: CASSQDTGSSYNEQFF. CDR3 bases: TGCGCCAGCAGCCAAGATACAGGGAGCTCCTACAATGAGCAGTTCTTC. The rearrangement links TRBV4-1 to TRBJ2-1; possible D gene TRBD1, 6 bases. Germline loops: CDR1 MGHRA, CDR2 YSYEKL. The V end lost 0 bases, the J end lost 0 bases, and 9 bases lay between the germline ends. The CDR3 contains 16 residues.

The rearrangement links TRBV9 to TRBJ1-1; no firm D call. The CDR3 extends over 15 amino acids. The V end lost 0 bases, the J end lost 1 base, and 10 bases lay between the germline ends. Per the germline V gene, CDR1 is SGDLS and CDR2 is YYNGEE. The CDR3 here is CASSVDPGKNTEAFF. DNA for the CDR3: TGTGCCAGCAGCGTAGATCCGGGAAAGAACACTGAAGCTTTCTTT.

The chain joins TRBV6-2 or TRBV6-3 to TRBJ2-3; 7 bases match TRBD1. Unmatched junction bases numbered 2, after V lost 2 bases and J lost 3 bases. The CDR3 totals 14 residues. CDR1 is MNHEY and CDR2 is SVGEGT in the germline V gene. The CDR3 sequence: CASSYLGQTDTQYF. CDR3 coding DNA: TGTGCCAGCAGTTACCTGGGACAGACAGATACGCAGTATTTT.

V gene TRBV29-1 combines with J gene TRBJ2-3; the D gene is possibly TRBD2 (5 bases). The CDR3 runs to 14 residues. Per germline, CDR1 SQVTM and CDR2 ANQGSEA. The ends were cut back, 5 bases at V and 0 bases at J, with 12 bases in the middle. CDR3 bases: TGCAGCGTTTTGAAAGGCGGGAGCACAGATACGCAGTATTTT. Amino acid sequence: CSVLKGGSTDTQYF.

This clonotype was seen repeatedly, ten times or more. The chain links TRBV29-1 to TRBJ1-2; D perhaps matches TRBD1 (6 bases). The CDR3 totals 11 residues. CDR1 is SQVTM, CDR2 ANQGSEA, per germline. V dropped 6 bases and J dropped 9 bases, with 14 bases sitting between them. This CDR3 is CSVRDIGRYTF. For the CDR3, the DNA is TGCAGCGTGAGGGACATTGGACGCTACACCTTC. Based on the CDR3 plus reference TRBV29-1 and TRBJ1-2, the full variable domain is SAVISQKPSRDICQRGTSLTIQCQVDSQVTMMFWYRQQPGQSLTLIATANQGSEATYESGFVIDKFPISRPNLTFSTLTVSNMSPEDSSIYLCSVRDIGRYTFGSGTRLTVV.

This clonotype was seen many times. The V and J genes are TRBV3-1 and TRBJ2-1; 13 nucleotides agree with TRBD2. Germline values: CDR1 LGHDT, CDR2 YNNKEL (reference sequence). This CDR3 spans 15 amino acids. V dropped 3 bases and J dropped 7; count of bases not matched to a gene: 3. The CDR3 DNA reads TGTGCCAGCAGCCAGGGGGGACTAGCGGGAAATGAGCAGTTCTTC. Protein product: CASSQGGLAGNEQFF.

The sample holds many counts of this clonotype. The chain couples TRBV11-1 to TRBJ1-1, with a possible D match to TRBD1 (6 bases). V was cut by 5 bases and J by 1 base, with 17 bases left in between. This CDR3 is built from 16 residues. Per germline, CDR1 SGHAT and CDR2 FQDESV (reference sequence). The CDR3 nucleotides read TGTGCCAGCAGCAAATATAAAGGGACAACGAACACTGAAGCTTTCTTT. This translates into CASSKYKGTTNTEAFF.

This clonotype was observed at least ten times. The gene calls are TRBV11-2 and TRBJ2-7, with D perhaps TRBD1 (5 bases). CDR1 and CDR2 from the germline V gene are SGHAT and FQNNGV. Trimming stripped 3 bases from V and 3 bases from J, with 15 bases between. The CDR3 has 15 amino acids. DNA of the CDR3: TGTGCCAGCAGCTTCTCCGTCAGACAGCACTACGAGCAGTACTTC. Residues: CASSFSVRQHYEQYF.

In this sample, this clonotype turned up many times. The CDR3, as DNA: TGTGCCAGCAGCGGTAGACTAGCGGGAGACGGCGGGGAGCTGTTTTTT. It yields the protein CASSGRLAGDGGELFF. The chain uses TRBV7-3 and TRBJ2-2; TRBD2 matches 12 bases. The V gene end was trimmed by 5 bases and the J gene end by 7 bases; junction bases not matched to a gene: 8. The CDR3 sequence is 16 residues long. The germline V gene encodes CDR1 SGHTA and CDR2 FQGTGA.

As to this clonotype: A single base separates this from a much larger clone, so it may be a read error. The rearrangement joins TRBV25-1 to TRBJ2-7; no clear D gene. The CDR3 has 12 amino acids. Germline lookup yields CDR1 MGHDK and CDR2 SYGVNS. The CDR3 is CVSHTITREQYF. CDR3 coding DNA: TGTGTCAGCCACACTATTACACGCGAGCAGTACTTC.

This clonotype was counted a few times. The chain carries TRBV7-9 and TRBJ1-4; no firm D call. The length of the CDR3 is 16 residues. Germline assignment: CDR1 SEHNR and CDR2 FQNEAQ (reference sequence). V shed 3 bases and J shed 3 bases, with 14 bases lying between them. This CDR3 reads CASSFNGGGANEKLFF. The CDR3 nucleotides read TGTGCCAGCAGCTTTAATGGCGGTGGGGCTAATGAAAAACTGTTTTTT.

In this sample, this clonotype turned up many times. The chain couples TRBV6-2 or TRBV6-3 to TRBJ2-1, with 12 bases identical to TRBD1. This CDR3 has 16 residues. V trimming: 0 bases; J trimming: 7 bases; junction bases outside the gene matches: 4. Germline CDR1 is MNHEY and CDR2 is SVGEGT. CDR3 in amino acids: CASSYSGDRGLNEQFF. In DNA, the CDR3 is TGTGCCAGCAGTTACTCAGGGGACAGGGGGCTGAATGAGCAGTTCTTC.

This clonotype was observed at least ten times. This chain uses TRBV20-1 with TRBJ1-1, with D possibly matching TRBD1 (5 bases). This CDR3 has 15 residues. V lost 0 bases and J lost 3, with 14 bases in between. The germline V gene has CDR1 DFQATT and CDR2 SNEGSKA (reference sequence). CDR3 bases: TGCAGTGCTAGAGATCGTGTCCGAGGGGACACTGAAGCTTTCTTT. This gives the protein CSARDRVRGDTEAFF.

This clonotype was seen repeatedly, ten times or more. The rearrangement links TRBV20-1 to TRBJ2-5; 13 nucleotides align to TRBD2. The CDR3 is 15 amino acids. V gave up 1 base and J gave up 2 bases; unmatched junction bases: 1. Germline V gene data show CDR1 as DFQATT and CDR2 as SNEGSKA (reference sequence). CDR3 in DNA: TGCAGTGCTAGAGGGACTAGCGGGAGTCAAGAGACCCAGTACTTC. As protein: CSARGTSGSQETQYF.

This clonotype was observed many times. The chain has TRBV7-2 and TRBJ1-1; no reliable D call. The CDR3 totals 11 residues. From germline, CDR1 is SGHTA and CDR2 FQGNSA. With 1 base removed from V and 12 bases from J, the gap between germline ends came to 9 bases. DNA for the CDR3: TGTGCCAGCAGCTTAGGAAGGGTGACTTTCTTT. This codes for CASSLGRVTFF.

The rearrangement joins TRBV20-1 to TRBJ2-7; TRBD2 aligns across 8 bases. The CDR3 consists of 12 residues. The V gene's germline CDR1 is DFQATT and CDR2 SNEGSKA (reference sequence). Unmatched junction bases numbered 5, after V lost 3 bases and J lost 7 bases. In nucleotides, the CDR3 is TGCAGTGCTAGCCTAACTAGCGGAGAGCAGTACTTC. This translates into CSASLTSGEQYF.

The V call is TRBV18, the J call TRBJ1-6; D not resolved. V shed 0 bases and J shed 11 bases, with 11 bases lying between them. The germline V gene has CDR1 KGHSH and CDR2 LQKENI. CDR3 length: 14 amino acids. The CDR3 is CASSPPGVLTPLHF. CDR3 coding DNA: TGTGCCAGCTCACCACCTGGGGTCCTCACACCCCTCCACTTT.

The V call is TRBV2, the J call TRBJ2-5; D perhaps matches TRBD1 (5 bases). The CDR3 runs 16 residues. V lost 3 bases to trimming and J lost 3 bases, with 17 bases between them. Germline V lookup: CDR1 SNHLY, CDR2 FYNNEI. Written as DNA, the CDR3 is TGTGCCAGCAGTGACACACGCCGGACACCGAAAGAGACCCAGTACTTC. Translating it yields CASSDTRRTPKETQYF.

V is TRBV6-1 and J is TRBJ1-3; TRBD1 might be the D (5 bases). The CDR3 totals 16 residues. The V end was cut by 6 bases, the J end by 0 bases, with 15 bases between. Germline V CDR1 and CDR2: MNHNS, SASEGT. CDR3 DNA: TGTGCCAGCAGCGACAGAGGAGGATCCTCTGGAAACACCATATATTTT. It translates to CASSDRGGSSGNTIYF.

The chain combines TRBV27 with TRBJ1-3; D not resolved. V was shortened by 2 bases and J by 0 bases, with 8 bases between the two germline ends. Germline V gene sequence: CDR1 MNHEY, CDR2 SMNVEV (reference sequence). The CDR3 runs to 15 residues. This chain's CDR3 is CASSLRQGSGNTIYF. CDR3 sequence (DNA): TGTGCCAGCAGTTTACGGCAAGGCTCTGGAAACACCATATATTTT.

This clonotype was counted at least ten times. The chain links TRBV20-1 to TRBJ2-3; 15 bases line up with TRBD2. Germline V gene data show CDR1 as DFQATT and CDR2 as SNEGSKA (reference sequence). The CDR3 totals 17 residues. The V and J ends lost 6 bases and 1 base, in that order; junction bases with no gene match: 8. The CDR3 loop reads CSAPGLAGGPGTDTQYF. The CDR3 DNA is TGCAGTGCACCCGGACTAGCGGGAGGGCCTGGCACAGATACGCAGTATTTT.

This clonotype was counted many times. The CDR3 region is CASSTRLAVYNEQFF. CDR3 in DNA: TGTGCCAGCAGTACCCGACTAGCTGTGTACAATGAGCAGTTCTTC. V is TRBV28 and J is TRBJ2-1; 7 bases fit TRBD2. Germline assignment: CDR1 MDHEN and CDR2 SYDVKM. The CDR3 has 15 residues. The ends lost 5 bases at V and 4 bases at J; junction bases unmatched: 8. Based on the CDR3 plus reference TRBV28 and TRBJ2-1, the full variable domain is DVKVTQSSRYLVKRTGEKVFLECVQDMDHENMFWYRQDPGLGLRLIYFSYDVKMKEKGDIPEGYSVSREKKERFSLILESASTNQTSMYLCASSTRLAVYNEQFFGPGTRLTVL.